Following are 18 T cell receptor beta chains from one sample sequenced in a study of T cells in Graves' hyperthyroidism and ophthalmopathy. TCR beta CDR3 region amplification was performed from RNA transcripts. HTBI primers drove first-round RT-PCR of the TCR CDR3. TCRdb re-derived calls from the multiplex PCR reads in MiXCR, one entry per CDR3 protein. The repertoire includes 310,000 or so distinct CDR3 sequences, around 15% of them detected once, and approximately 60% sits in the top ten. The source material was blood. Every receptor here comes from an older woman with Graves' ophthalmopathy.

The chain employs TRBV6-2 or TRBV6-3 and TRBJ2-3; TRBD2 agrees at 10 bases. The germline CDR1 and CDR2 sequences are MNHEY and SVGEGT. The CDR3 sequence is 13 residues long. The trim removed 4 bases at V and 9 bases at J, leaving 4 bases unmatched. CDR3 nucleotide sequence: TGTGCCAGCAGTTCCGAGCGGGGGGGAACGCAGTATTTT. It translates to CASSSERGGTQYF.

This clonotype was seen many times. The chain combines TRBV6-1 with TRBJ2-1; 11 bases agree with TRBD1. This CDR3 is built from 15 residues. V shed 5 bases and J 4 bases; nucleotides not matched to a gene: 4. Germline CDR1 is MNHNS and CDR2 is SASEGT. The CDR3 DNA reads as TGTGCCAGCAGTCCGGGACAGGGGGTTTACAATGAGCAGTTCTTC. Its protein is CASSPGQGVYNEQFF.

This clonotype was counted ten times or more. The chain joins TRBV10-3 to TRBJ1-6; D gene uncertain. The CDR3 contains 14 residues. The germline V gene encodes CDR1 ENHRY and CDR2 SYGVKD. V was shortened by 1 base and J by 14 bases, with 15 bases between the two germline ends. As DNA, the CDR3 is TGTGCCATCAGTGAGTACGACGGAGGTATCACCCTCCACTTT. Protein product: CAISEYDGGITLHF.

This clonotype has a count of ten or more. Just one base apart from a much larger clone, this may be a read error. The V and J genes are TRBV28 and TRBJ2-7; D may be TRBD2 (5 bases). There are 15 residues in the CDR3. From germline, CDR1 is MDHEN and CDR2 SYDVKM. This CDR3 is CASSFGPDFHYEQCF. The CDR3 DNA is TGTGCCAGCAGTTTTGGACCGGACTTCCACTACGAGCAGTGCTTC.

There are a few counts of this clonotype. The gene calls are TRBV7-9 and TRBJ1-2, with no clear D. CDR3 length: 14 amino acids. Germline loops: CDR1 SEHNR, CDR2 FQNEAQ (reference sequence). The V end lost 1 base, the J end lost 5 bases, and 11 bases lay between the germline ends. The CDR3 loop reads CASSLEWADYGYTF. The CDR3 DNA reads TGTGCCAGCAGCTTAGAATGGGCAGATTATGGCTACACCTTC.

This clonotype appeared many times. The chain uses TRBV19 and TRBJ2-7, with TRBD1 as a possible D gene (5 bases). The CDR3 runs 16 residues. CDR1 is LNHDA, CDR2 SQIVND, per germline (reference sequence). The ends were cut back, 3 bases at V and 0 bases at J, with 15 bases in the middle. CDR3 region: CASSMGRGRSSYEQYF. DNA of the CDR3: TGTGCCAGTAGTATGGGTAGGGGAAGGAGCTCCTACGAGCAGTACTTC.

This clonotype was detected many times. The rearrangement joins TRBV28 to TRBJ1-3; 7 bases fit TRBD1. V gave up 2 bases and J gave up 2 bases; unmatched junction bases: 6. CDR1 is MDHEN, CDR2 SYDVKM, per germline. The CDR3 is made up of 16 amino acids. The CDR3 nucleotides are TGTGCCAGCAGTTTACCCCTCGGGACAGCTGGAAACACCATATATTTT. Residues: CASSLPLGTAGNTIYF.

Many counts were recorded for this clonotype. The chain carries TRBV13 and TRBJ2-3; 7 positions match TRBD2. Germline V gives CDR1 PRHDT, CDR2 FYEKMQ (reference sequence). With V trimmed by 5 bases and J by 0 bases, 14 bases remained unmatched. The CDR3 has 18 amino acids. CDR3 loop: CASSPLARYDFSTDTQYF. The CDR3 nucleotides are TGTGCCAGCAGCCCACTAGCGCGATATGATTTTAGCACAGATACGCAGTATTTT.

V gene TRBV28 combines with J gene TRBJ1-2, with D perhaps matching TRBD1 (5 bases). From germline, CDR1 is MDHEN and CDR2 SYDVKM. V shed 3 bases and J shed 8 bases, with 16 bases lying between them. The CDR3 covers 14 residues. The DNA for the CDR3 is TGTGCCAGCAGTTTTGGTTTCGGGGGGAGAGGCTACACCTTC. Protein: CASSFGFGGRGYTF.

This clonotype was counted at least ten times. CDR3 sequence (DNA): TGCGCCAGCAGCTTGTCCGGGACTAGCGTCGAGCAGTACTTC. It is translated as CASSLSGTSVEQYF. V usage is TRBV5-1 and J usage is TRBJ2-7; 10 bases agree with TRBD2. The germline CDR1 and CDR2 sequences are SGHRS and YFSETQ. V lost 1 base, J lost 6 bases, and 4 bases stayed unmatched. The CDR3 length is 14 residues.

This clonotype was seen many times. The chain employs TRBV6-1 and TRBJ2-3, with 7 bases that match TRBD2. The V segment lost 5 bases and the J segment 1 base; nucleotides outside the gene matches: 15. Looked up from germline, CDR1 is MNHNS and CDR2 is SASEGT. The CDR3 loop spans 18 amino acids. For the CDR3, the DNA is TGTGCCAGCAGTCTTCGGACTAGTCGGGTTGGGGGCACAGATACGCAGTATTTT. Protein: CASSLRTSRVGGTDTQYF.

In this sample, this clonotype turned up many times. The chain uses TRBV20-1 and TRBJ2-7; no reliable D call. The CDR3 extends over 12 amino acids. V dropped 5 bases and J dropped 6 bases, with 14 bases sitting between them. The germline gives CDR1 DFQATT, CDR2 SNEGSKA (reference sequence). The CDR3 nucleotides read TGCAGTGCTCCGATCCCTTCCAGCGAGCAGTACTTC. It translates to CSAPIPSSEQYF.

The table lists this clonotype with many counts. This chain connects TRBV28 to TRBJ1-1, with D perhaps TRBD1 (5 bases). The germline V and J ends were trimmed by 2 bases and 3 bases, with 13 bases remaining between them. CDR1 and CDR2 from the germline V gene are MDHEN and SYDVKM. CDR3 length equals 15 residues. The CDR3 is CASSLRGREDTEAFF. The CDR3 DNA reads TGTGCCAGCAGTTTAAGGGGTAGGGAGGACACTGAAGCTTTCTTT.

In this sample, this clonotype turned up many times. The V call is TRBV18, the J call TRBJ2-6, with D uncertain. The CDR3 has 16 amino acids. Trimming removed 4 bases from V and 0 bases from J, with 10 bases in between. Germline CDR1 is KGHSH and CDR2 is LQKENI. The CDR3 sequence: CASSRSRISGANVLTF. CDR3 sequence (DNA): TGTGCCAGCTCACGATCCCGGATCTCTGGGGCCAACGTCCTGACTTTC. The whole variable domain, remainder taken from reference TRBV18 and TRBJ2-6, is NAGVMQNPRHLVRRRGQEARLRCSPMKGHSHVYWYRQLPEEGLKFMVYLQKENIIDESGMPKERFSAEFPKEGPSILRIQQVVRGDSAAYFCASSRSRISGANVLTFGAGSRLTVL.

There are a few counts of this clonotype. This chain connects TRBV6-1 to TRBJ2-7; 7 bases are shared with TRBD2. J gave up 4 bases and V 8 bases, and 11 bases lay outside the gene matches. The CDR3 consists of 14 residues. The germline V gene encodes CDR1 MNHNS and CDR2 SASEGT. The CDR3 reads CASQRLADSYEQYF. The CDR3 nucleotides are TGTGCCAGCCAGAGGCTAGCGGATTCTTACGAGCAGTACTTC.

This clonotype was observed many times. V is TRBV29-1 and J is TRBJ2-5, with a tentative D call TRBD1 (5 bases). V gave up 2 bases and J gave up 5 bases, with 12 bases separating them. This CDR3 spans 13 amino acids. Germline V gene lookup returns CDR1 SQVTM and CDR2 ANQGSEA. Here the CDR3 reads CSVELRGQETQYF. CDR3 sequence (DNA): TGCAGCGTTGAATTAAGGGGCCAGGAGACCCAGTACTTC.

This clonotype was picked up many times. V and J are TRBV7-2 and TRBJ2-7, with 10 bases fitting TRBD2. The V segment lost 2 bases and the J segment 0 bases; nucleotides outside the gene matches: 4. This CDR3 has 16 residues. Germline CDR1 SGHTA, CDR2 FQGNSA. The CDR3 DNA reads TGTGCCAGCAGCTTAACCCTAGCGGGGGCCTCCTACGAGCAGTACTTC. This codes for CASSLTLAGASYEQYF.

This clonotype was counted between two and nine times. The chain links TRBV6-2 or TRBV6-3 to TRBJ2-1; D might be TRBD2 (5 bases). Germline V gene sequence: CDR1 MNHEY, CDR2 SVGEGT. The CDR3 has 13 residues. V was clipped by 4 bases and J by 7 bases, with 11 bases between them. Here the CDR3 reads CASSSYRGNEQFF. For the CDR3, the DNA is TGTGCCAGCAGTTCATACCGGGGAAATGAGCAGTTCTTC.